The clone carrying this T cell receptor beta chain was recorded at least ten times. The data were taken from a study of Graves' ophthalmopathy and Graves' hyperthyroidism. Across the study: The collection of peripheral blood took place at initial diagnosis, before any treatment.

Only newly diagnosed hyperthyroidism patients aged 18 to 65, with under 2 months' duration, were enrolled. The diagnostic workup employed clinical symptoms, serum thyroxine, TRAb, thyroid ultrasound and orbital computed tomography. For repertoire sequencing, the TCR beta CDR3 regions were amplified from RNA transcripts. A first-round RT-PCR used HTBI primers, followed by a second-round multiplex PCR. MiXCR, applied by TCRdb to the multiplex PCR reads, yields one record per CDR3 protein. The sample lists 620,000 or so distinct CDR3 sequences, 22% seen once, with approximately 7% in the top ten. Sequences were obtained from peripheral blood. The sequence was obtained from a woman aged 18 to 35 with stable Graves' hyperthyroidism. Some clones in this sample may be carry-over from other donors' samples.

The CDR3 DNA is TGCGCCAGCAGGGGGGATGGAAACACCATATATTTT. Translation gives CASRGDGNTIYF. This chain links TRBV5-1 with TRBJ1-3; the D gene is possibly TRBD1 (5 bases). Trimming took 5 bases from V and 3 from J, leaving 6 bases between them. There are 12 residues in the CDR3. Looked up from germline, CDR1 is SGHRS and CDR2 is YFSETQ.